This paragraph covers one T cell receptor (beta chain) sequence. Both 60 Vbeta primers and 13 Jbeta primers went into the PCR. Generated by immunoSEQ multiplex PCR, the TCRdb table keeps only in-frame clones and is missing some. The sample comprises under 130,000 clones, approximately 69% of which are singletons, and roughly 3% rests with the top ten. This sample is drawn from a study of cytomegalovirus exposure and HLA in healthy donors. The V gene end was trimmed by 5 bases and the J gene end by 2 bases; junction bases not matched to a gene: 9. This CDR3 comprises 15 residues. Germline values: CDR1 SGHNT, CDR2 YENEEA.

Sequenced input: PBMCs. The J gene is TRBJ2-7, the V gene TRBV11-3; 7 bases align to TRBD2. The TCR was taken from a man under 40 in good health and CMV-seronegative. CDR3 bases: TGTGCCAGCAGCCCACTAGCGAGAAGCGCCTACGAGCAGTACTTC. Encoded protein: CASSPLARSAYEQYF.